These T cell receptor beta chains were read from a single sample in a study of blood T cell repertoires in COVID-19. TCRdb's table, derived via immunoSEQ multiplex PCR, lists solely in-frame clones and lacks some. The sample has 90,000 to 110,000 clones, approximately 78% seen once; the top ten hold less than 20%. Sequencing was performed on peripheral blood. These receptors originate from a woman of 80 years or more with acute or convalescent COVID-19. The CDR3 runs from the conserved cysteine through the conserved F or W. A D gene is named only where the DNA matches it firmly. Some rows mark clone size as missing; the rest say once, few, many or name a class of expanded clone.

d_gene | j_gene | len | abundance | v_gene | CDR3nt | CDR3aa
. | TRBJ2-3 | 15 | . | TRBV28 | TGTGCCAGCAGTAGGGGGTCGAGGGGACCAGATACGCAGTATTTT | CASSRGSRGPDTQYF
TRBD2 | TRBJ2-3 | 18 | . | TRBV14 | TGTGCCAGCAGCCAAGTCACGCACCAGCGGGAGGAGGCAGATACGCAGTATTTT | CASSQVTHQREEADTQYF
. | TRBJ2-2 | 15 | . | TRBV3-1/TRBV3-2 | TGTGCCAGCAGCCAATGGGGGGACGACACCGGGGAGCTGTTTTTT | CASSQWGDDTGELFF
. | TRBJ1-2 | 12 | . | TRBV2 | TGTGCCAGCAGGCAGGAGGCTTATGGCTACACCTTC | CASRQEAYGYTF
TRBD1 | TRBJ1-2 | 17 | once | TRBV18 | TGTGCCAGCTCACTTGAACAGGGGCCTCAGTCCATCTATGGCTACACCTTC | CASSLEQGPQSIYGYTF
. | TRBJ2-3 | 15 | . | TRBV5-1 | TGCGCCAGCAGCTTGGGAGGGACTGGATATAATACGCAGTATTTT | CASSLGGTGYNTQYF
TRBD2 | TRBJ2-1 | 15 | . | TRBV5-1 | TGCGCCAGCAGCGCCGTCCCGGGACTAGAGAATGAGCAGTTCTTC | CASSAVPGLENEQFF
. | TRBJ2-7 | 14 | once | TRBV11-2 | TGTGCCAGCAGCCCGGACTACCTGAGCTACGAGCAGTACTTC | CASSPDYLSYEQYF
. | TRBJ2-4 | 17 | . | TRBV7-9 | TGTGCCAGCAGCTTAAGGGAAGACAGGCTAGCCAAAAACATTCAGTACTTC | CASSLREDRLAKNIQYF
TRBD1 | TRBJ2-1 | 14 | . | TRBV19 | TGTGCCAGTAGGACAGGGTCGAAGAACAATGAGCAGTTCTTC | CASRTGSKNNEQFF
TRBD1 | TRBJ1-1 | 15 | few | TRBV5-4 | TGTGCCAGCAGGGGGTACAGGGGAGGAGACACTGAAGCTTTCTTT | CASRGYRGGDTEAFF
TRBD2 | TRBJ2-5 | 15 | . | TRBV19 | TGTGCCAGTAGTATTAATTTTGGGAGGGGAGAGACCCAGTACTTC | CASSINFGRGETQYF
TRBD2 | TRBJ2-2 | 18 | once | TRBV3-1/TRBV3-2 | TGTGCCAGCAGCCAAGATAGGAGGGGAGCGGGAGGGACCGGGGAGCTGTTTTTT | CASSQDRRGAGGTGELFF
. | TRBJ2-5 | 13 | . | TRBV27 | TGTGCCAGCAGTTTATCCCCTCGGGAGACCCAGTACTTC | CASSLSPRETQYF
TRBD1 | TRBJ2-3 | 18 | . | TRBV24-1 | TGTGCCACCAGTGACTCTGGACGGGCAGGGGGCCTCACAGATACGCAGTATTTT | CATSDSGRAGGLTDTQYF
TRBD2 | TRBJ2-1 | 11 | . | TRBV19 | TGTGCCAGTAGTATGAGGCGGGAGATATTCTTC | CASSMRREIFF
. | TRBJ1-3 | 17 | once | TRBV3-1/TRBV3-2 | TGTGCCAGCAGCCAAGATTTTGGGGGCGGCTCTGGAAACACCATATATTTT | CASSQDFGGGSGNTIYF
. | TRBJ1-5 | 13 | . | TRBV15 | TGTGCCACCAGCAGAGAGTCACTTCAGCCCCAGCATTTT | CATSRESLQPQHF
. | TRBJ2-1 | 13 | . | TRBV11-3 | TGTGCCAGCAGCTTAGATCGTCCTAGTGAGCAGTTCTTC | CASSLDRPSEQFF
TRBD2 | TRBJ2-3 | 18 | . | TRBV11-3 | TGTGCCAGCAGCTTTTTTCCGGGACTAGCGGGAGGGCCAGATACGCAGTATTTT | CASSFFPGLAGGPDTQYF
. | TRBJ1-6 | 14 | . | TRBV27 | TGTGCCAGCAGTTTGGGCGAGTATAATTCACCCCTCCACTTT | CASSLGEYNSPLHF
. | TRBJ2-3 | 16 | once | TRBV11-3 | TGTGCCAGCAGCCTAGGACCACGGGGACTCACAGATACGCAGTATTTT | CASSLGPRGLTDTQYF
TRBD2 | TRBJ2-1 | 16 | . | TRBV5-6 | TGTGCCAGCAGCTGGAGACTAGCGGGTTTTTACAATGAGCAGTTCTTC | CASSWRLAGFYNEQFF
. | TRBJ2-1 | 13 | . | TRBV18 | TGTGCCAGCTCACCCCGGACAGACAATGAGCAGTTCTTC | CASSPRTDNEQFF
. | TRBJ2-4 | 12 | once | TRBV7-2 | TGTGCCAGCAGCTTAGAGAGTAACATTCAGTACTTC | CASSLESNIQYF
TRBD1 | TRBJ1-1 | 18 | . | TRBV7-9 | TGTGCCAGCAGCTTAACGGGACAGGGGGCAATCCGGAACACTGAAGCTTTCTTT | CASSLTGQGAIRNTEAFF
. | TRBJ2-1 | 17 | . | TRBV24-1 | TGTGCCACCAGTGCCCCGGGGTTGGGGAAGTCCTACAATGAGCAGTTCTTC | CATSAPGLGKSYNEQFF
. | TRBJ2-1 | 13 | . | TRBV29-1 | TGCAGCGTTCTGCTTTCGGGTCCCGAGGAGCAGTTCTTC | CSVLLSGPEEQFF
. | TRBJ2-5 | 13 | . | TRBV13 | TGTGCCAGCAGCTTACAGGGGACGGAGACCCAGTACTTC | CASSLQGTETQYF
TRBD2 | TRBJ2-1 | 16 | . | TRBV28 | TGTGCCAGCAGTTCCCCTGGACTAGCGGGATCCCATGAGCAGTTCTTC | CASSSPGLAGSHEQFF
TRBD1 | TRBJ2-2 | 13 | . | TRBV12-3/TRBV12-4 | TGTGCCAGCAACAGGGGGAGGACCGGGGAGCTGTTTTTT | CASNRGRTGELFF
. | TRBJ1-4 | 15 | . | TRBV15 | TGTGCCACCAGCCCCGGTGCACGCGAGGAGGAAAAACTGTTTTTT | CATSPGAREEEKLFF
TRBD1 | TRBJ2-7 | 14 | . | TRBV6-5 | TGTGCCAGCAGGGGCTTGGGACAGGTGGGCGAGCAGTACTTC | CASRGLGQVGEQYF
. | TRBJ2-3 | 14 | . | TRBV29-1 | TGCAGCGTTGAGCTCGGAGCTAGCACAGATACGCAGTATTTT | CSVELGASTDTQYF
. | TRBJ2-2 | 15 | . | TRBV9 | TGTGCCAGCAGCCCCCGGGACTTTCCACCCGGGGAGCTGTTTTTT | CASSPRDFPPGELFF
. | TRBJ1-1 | 13 | . | TRBV29-1 | TGCAGCGTCGCCATGACAATGAACACTGAAGCTTTCTTT | CSVAMTMNTEAFF
TRBD2 | TRBJ2-7 | 15 | . | TRBV3-1/TRBV3-2 | TGTGCCAGCAGCCAAGGTAGCGGGCGATCGTACGAGCAGTACTTC | CASSQGSGRSYEQYF
. | TRBJ1-3 | 14 | . | TRBV3-1/TRBV3-2 | TGTGCCAGCACCCCGCGGGGCATTGGAAACACCATATATTTT | CASTPRGIGNTIYF
. | TRBJ1-2 | 14 | . | TRBV3-1/TRBV3-2 | TGTGCCAGCAGCCAAGATGGACAGTGGAGTGGCTACACCTTC | CASSQDGQWSGYTF
TRBD1 | TRBJ1-2 | 15 | . | TRBV28 | TGTGCCAGCAGTTTGGGCCGACAGGGCCCAGGTGGCTACACCTTC | CASSLGRQGPGGYTF
. | TRBJ2-3 | 14 | . | TRBV5-4 | TGTGCCAGCAGCCTGGACAGAAACACAGATACGCAGTATTTT | CASSLDRNTDTQYF
. | TRBJ1-2 | 12 | once | TRBV20-1 | TGCAGTGCTAGTCGGTCTAACTATGGCTACACCTTC | CSASRSNYGYTF
. | TRBJ2-1 | 16 | . | TRBV7-9 | TGTGCCAGCAGCTCCAACTTAGAGACTAACTACAATGAGCAGTTCTTC | CASSSNLETNYNEQFF
TRBD1 | TRBJ1-1 | 14 | . | TRBV18 | TGTGCCAGCTCCCCGGGACAGGGGAGCACTGAAGCTTTCTTT | CASSPGQGSTEAFF
TRBD1 | TRBJ2-2 | 14 | . | TRBV19 | TGTGCCAGCCTCGAGGGGGCTAGAGGCGGGGAGCTGTTTTTT | CASLEGARGGELFF
. | TRBJ2-1 | 13 | . | TRBV5-1 | TGCGCCAGCAGCTTGGGAGGATACAATGAGCAGTTCTTC | CASSLGGYNEQFF
. | TRBJ2-2 | 15 | . | TRBV10-3 | TGTGCCATCAGTAGATCAGGGGAGAAGCCCGGGGAGCTGTTTTTT | CAISRSGEKPGELFF